This T cell receptor beta chain appears in the sequencing data of a study of CD8+ T cells in alopecia areata (dated by TCRdb to between 2017 and 2018). Regarding the complete study: The treated patients, all with moderate-to-severe alopecia areata, were enrolled in an open-label pilot trial of oral tofacitinib given at 5 to 10 mg twice daily. Clonality in the scalp was compared among normal scalp (n=4), patchy alopecia areata scalp (n=8), and alopecia totalis/universalis scalp (n=8). In humans, TCRbeta sequencing was performed on scalp tissue and on sorted CD4+ and CD8+ peripheral blood T cells from healthy controls and from patients with patchy or totalis/universalis alopecia areata. The study used high-throughput TCRbeta sequencing to examine T cell clonal expansion in alopecia areata, in both the C3H/HeJ mouse model and human patients. In treated patients, disease severity was measured using the SALT score, which gives the percentage of scalp surface area affected. immunoSEQ multiplex PCR using 35 Vbeta forward primers and 13 Jbeta reverse primers was used to amplify TCRbeta CDR3 regions. RNA was extracted with the PAXgene miRNA kit for fixed scalp, the miRNeasy kit for PBMCs, and the RNeasy kit for mouse skin. Biopsies were taken from tofacitinib-treated patients at baseline and at 4 and 24 weeks of treatment, and a later scalp biopsy was taken in several of the tofacitinib-treated patients. Tofacitinib was given for 6 to 18 months, followed by 6 months of follow-up off drug to assess delayed response and recurrence.

This sample's time point label indicates: 24 weeks on oral tofacitinib. Sample treatment or condition, as interpreted from the label and publication: oral pan-JAK inhibitor, 5-10 mg twice daily. Peripheral blood and lesional scalp punch biopsies were obtained from patients with alopecia areata. PBMCs were isolated by density centrifugation and stained for CD3, CD4 and CD8, and CD4+ and CD8+ T cells were sorted on a FACSAria. Library method: the immunoSEQ multiplex PCR assay. RNA was extracted from all samples and reverse transcribed into cDNA, which served as template for TCR sequencing. First-strand cDNA was synthesized using SuperScript III with a 2:1 mix of oligo-dT and random hexamers. A synthetic immune receptor repertoire was used to gauge amplification bias, and whatever bias remained was removed computationally. As for the authors' bioinformatics: After raw reads were preprocessed to remove errors, the CDR3 was defined following IMGT conventions as running from the conserved cysteine to phenylalanine. Clonality was computed as 1 minus the Shannon entropy, with the entropy normalized by log2 of the number of productive unique TCRs. CD4 or CD8 identity of scalp clones was inferred by cross-referencing scalp TCRbeta sequences with sorted blood CD4 and CD8 repertoires. In TCRdb, the immuneACCESS table is reduced to in-frame sequences with V and J assigned. These tables do not hold every clone; where another copy was compared, an unresolved V gene accounts for under half, and the others remain unexplained. D and trimming were read from the DNA, whereas the V and J calls and clone size are those reported in that table. In this sample the table shows 180,000 or so clones, 53% of which occur a single time. The top ten clones comprise 10% to 13% of the sample.

What the study reported, not specific to this receptor: Unlike mouse skin, where gammadelta T cells dominate, normal human skin contains resident alphabeta T cells that get sequenced too, which complicates analysis of the scalp TCR repertoire. Compared with mice, TCR sequences shared between patients were less clear, possibly partly because of HLA diversity across the patient population. With tofacitinib, both scalp clonality and the number of expanded CD8+ clones among the top 100 scalp clones went down significantly. Many expanded lesional clones persisted in scalp and blood during tofacitinib treatment, which may partly explain relapse after stopping treatment. Compared with normal scalp, lesional scalp had higher clonality and more expanded CD8+ clones, particularly in alopecia totalis/universalis, a pattern that suggests antigenic drive. Because the treated cohort was small and had only one nonresponder, larger studies are needed to examine links between baseline CD8+ expansion and response.

Notes on this clone: Its antigen remains unidentified. There are no base qualities to consult, and no much larger clone falls within one base.

The TCR originated in a human donor with alopecia areata. Specimen: CD8+ T cells sorted from blood, collected at week 24, from a patient treated with tofacitinib.

The DNA reads TGTGCCAGCAGTAAACCGGGACAGGGTACCTACGAGCAGTACTTC. Translated, it reads CASSKPGQGTYEQYF. The chain is encoded by TRBV7-9 joined to TRBJ2-7; 9 nucleotides in the junction match TRBD1. The CDR3 starts with the cysteine, ends with the phenylalanine, and has 15 residues. Only the CDR3 DNA is retained, 45 bases long and in frame from the first base. Germline trimming: 6 bases from V, 2 bases from J; junction bases outside gene matches: 8. Sequences SEHNR (CDR1) and FQNEAQ (CDR2) are obtained from the germline V gene (reference sequence).